Reported below is one TCR beta chain. The ends lost 3 bases at V and 6 bases at J; junction bases unmatched: 9. Germline CDR1 SGDLS, CDR2 YYNGEE. The CDR3 loop spans 14 amino acids. This sample was included in a study of human T cells and chemical hapten exposure. During construction of the library, unique molecular identifiers were attached to individual cDNA molecules for quantitative, reproducible TCR counting. MiXCR was run by TCRdb on the RACE reads, yielding one entry per CDR3 protein. Among some 110,000 distinct CDR3 sequences listed, 11% were seen once. Time point noted: patch test 3, about 24 weeks after DPC sensitization. Treatment in this sample: therapeutic diphenylcyclopropenone sensitization with weekly scalp DPC.

The source was whole blood, collected in connection with sensitization to the hapten diphenylcyclopropenone (DPC). The rearrangement links TRBV9 to TRBJ2-7; the match to TRBD2 covers 7 bases. The clonotype comes from a woman aged 50 to 60 with alopecia areata. Some clones in this sample may be carry-over from other donors' samples. The DNA of the CDR3 is TGTGCCAGCAGCGGAGCGGGAAAGTTGGCCGAGCAGTACTTC. This sequence encodes CASSGAGKLAEQYF.